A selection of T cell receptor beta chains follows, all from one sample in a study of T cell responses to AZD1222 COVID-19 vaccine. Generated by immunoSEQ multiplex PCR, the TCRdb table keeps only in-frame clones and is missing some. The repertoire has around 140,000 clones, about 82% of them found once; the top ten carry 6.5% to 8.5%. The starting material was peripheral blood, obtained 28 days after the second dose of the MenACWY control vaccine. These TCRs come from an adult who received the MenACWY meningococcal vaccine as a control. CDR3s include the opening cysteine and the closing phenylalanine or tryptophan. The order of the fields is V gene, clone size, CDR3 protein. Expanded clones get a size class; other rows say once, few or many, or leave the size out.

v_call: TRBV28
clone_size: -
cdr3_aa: CASSLRQGSSGRGNEQYF

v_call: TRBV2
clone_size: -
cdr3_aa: CASSPQGWRTDTQYF

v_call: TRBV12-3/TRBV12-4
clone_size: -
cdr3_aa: CASGDRGYNEQFF

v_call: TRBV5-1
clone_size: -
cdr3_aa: CASRPQGSAKMNTEAFF

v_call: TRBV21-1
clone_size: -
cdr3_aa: CASSNLGRENENTEAFF

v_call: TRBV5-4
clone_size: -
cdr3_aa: CASSLSGGVGNTEAFF

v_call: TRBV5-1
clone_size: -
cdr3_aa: CASSLAPGLRGTGELFF

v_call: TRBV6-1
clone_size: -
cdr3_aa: CASSEPIGQGNSPLHF

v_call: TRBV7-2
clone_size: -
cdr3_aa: CASSLVRDYNSPLHF

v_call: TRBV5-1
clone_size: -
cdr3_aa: CASSLTISRETQYF

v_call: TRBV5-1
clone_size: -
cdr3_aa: CASRPTGGTMNTEAFF

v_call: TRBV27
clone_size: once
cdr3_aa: CASSRDRGDTGELFF

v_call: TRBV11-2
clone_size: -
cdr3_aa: CASSSLNRDNYGYTF

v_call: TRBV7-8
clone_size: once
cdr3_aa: CASSPGDRNQPQHF

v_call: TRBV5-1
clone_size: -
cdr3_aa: CASSLGRGSLNTEAFF

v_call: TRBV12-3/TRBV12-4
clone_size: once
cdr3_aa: CASSFATGETQYF

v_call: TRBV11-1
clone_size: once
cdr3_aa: CASSLWRDTQYF

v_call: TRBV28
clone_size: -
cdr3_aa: CASNPGRLYQETQYF

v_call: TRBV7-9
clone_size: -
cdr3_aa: CASSLTSGRFYEQYF

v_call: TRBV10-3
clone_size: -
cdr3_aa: CAIRGLETQYF

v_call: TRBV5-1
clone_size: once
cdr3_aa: CASSRGETDTQYF

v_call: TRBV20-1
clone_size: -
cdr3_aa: CSATGGIEAFF

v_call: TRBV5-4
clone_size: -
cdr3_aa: CASSLDGTGTGELFF

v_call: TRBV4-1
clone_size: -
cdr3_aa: CASSQVGQVNQPQHF

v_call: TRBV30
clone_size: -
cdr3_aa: CAWGWAGELFF

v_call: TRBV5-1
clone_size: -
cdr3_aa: CASSWDGWEVTEAFF

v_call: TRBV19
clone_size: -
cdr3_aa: CASSLRTGARGGEKLFF

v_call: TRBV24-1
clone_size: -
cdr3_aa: CATSVGDRGTNQPQHF

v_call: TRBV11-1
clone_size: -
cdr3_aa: CASSPEERSTDTQYF

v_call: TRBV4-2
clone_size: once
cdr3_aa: CASSPLGLGIYEQYF

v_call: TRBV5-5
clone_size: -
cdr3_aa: CASSLDRRDVYGYTF

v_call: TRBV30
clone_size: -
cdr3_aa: CAWTQGFNQPQHF

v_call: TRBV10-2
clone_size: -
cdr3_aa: CASADRGLSSYNSPLHF